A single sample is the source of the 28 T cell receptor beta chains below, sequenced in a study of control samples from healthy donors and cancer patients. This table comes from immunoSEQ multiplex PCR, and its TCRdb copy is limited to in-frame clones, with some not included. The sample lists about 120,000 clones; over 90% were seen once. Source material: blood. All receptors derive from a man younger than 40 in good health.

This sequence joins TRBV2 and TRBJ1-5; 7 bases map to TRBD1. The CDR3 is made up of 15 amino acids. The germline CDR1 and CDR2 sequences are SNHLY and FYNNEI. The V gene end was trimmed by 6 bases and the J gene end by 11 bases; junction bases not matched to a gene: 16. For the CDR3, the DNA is TGTGCCAGCAGCGGTACTCGGACAGGCCCTAGGACCCAGCATTTT. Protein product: CASSGTRTGPRTQHF.

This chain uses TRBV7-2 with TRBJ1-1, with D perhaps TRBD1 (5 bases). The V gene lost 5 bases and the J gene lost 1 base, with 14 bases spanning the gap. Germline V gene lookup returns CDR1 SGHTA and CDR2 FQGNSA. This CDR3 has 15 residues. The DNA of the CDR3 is TGTGCCAGCAGCCGTAAGGGGCCGGGGAACACTGAAGCTTTCTTT. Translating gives CASSRKGPGNTEAFF. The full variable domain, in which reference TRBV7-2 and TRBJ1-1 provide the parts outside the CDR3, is GAGVSQSPSNKVTEKGKDVELRCDPISGHTALYWYRQSLGQGLEFLIYFQGNSAPDKSGLPSDRFSAERTGGSVSTLTIQRTQQEDSAVYLCASSRKGPGNTEAFFGQGTRLTVV.

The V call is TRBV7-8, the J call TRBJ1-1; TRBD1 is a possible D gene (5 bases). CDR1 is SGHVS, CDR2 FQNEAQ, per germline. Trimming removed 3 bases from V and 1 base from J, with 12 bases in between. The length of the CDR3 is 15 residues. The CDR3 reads CASSFIEDRNTEAFF. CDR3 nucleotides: TGTGCCAGCAGCTTCATCGAAGACAGGAACACTGAAGCTTTCTTT.

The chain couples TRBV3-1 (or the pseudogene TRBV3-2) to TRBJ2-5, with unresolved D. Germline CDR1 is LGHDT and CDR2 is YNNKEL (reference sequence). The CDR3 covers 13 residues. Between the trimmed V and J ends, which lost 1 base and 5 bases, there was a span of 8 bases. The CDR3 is CASSQGRKETQYF. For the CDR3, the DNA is TGTGCCAGCAGCCAAGGCAGGAAGGAGACCCAGTACTTC.

CDR3 in amino acids: CASSQTGTGGRKYGYTF. The CDR3 DNA follows: TGTGCCAGCAGCCAAACTGGGACAGGGGGCAGAAAATATGGCTACACCTTC. The V call is TRBV3-1 (or the pseudogene TRBV3-2), the J call TRBJ1-2; 12 bases match TRBD1. Germline V gene sequence: CDR1 LGHDT, CDR2 YNNKEL (reference sequence). The CDR3 is made up of 17 amino acids. V shed 2 bases, J shed 5 bases, and the junction held 9 bases outside the gene matches.

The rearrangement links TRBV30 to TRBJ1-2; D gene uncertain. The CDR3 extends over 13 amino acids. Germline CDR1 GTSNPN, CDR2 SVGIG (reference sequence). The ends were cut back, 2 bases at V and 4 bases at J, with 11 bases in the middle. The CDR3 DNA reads TGTGCCTGGAGTCGTCATGGACGCTATGGCTACACCTTC. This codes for CAWSRHGRYGYTF.

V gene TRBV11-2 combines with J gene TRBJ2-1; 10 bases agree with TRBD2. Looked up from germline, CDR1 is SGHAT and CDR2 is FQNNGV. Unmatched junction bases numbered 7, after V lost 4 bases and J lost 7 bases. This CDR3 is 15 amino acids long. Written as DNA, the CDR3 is TGTGCCAGCAGCTCTCAGCGGGGGGGCCGGAATGAGCAGTTCTTC. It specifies CASSSQRGGRNEQFF.

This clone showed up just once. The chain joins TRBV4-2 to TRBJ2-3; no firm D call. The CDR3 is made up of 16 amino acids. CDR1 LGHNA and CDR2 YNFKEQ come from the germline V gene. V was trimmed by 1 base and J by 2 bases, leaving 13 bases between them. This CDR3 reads CASSQVLGSTTDTQYF. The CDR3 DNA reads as TGTGCCAGCAGCCAAGTCCTCGGCTCTACCACAGATACGCAGTATTTT.

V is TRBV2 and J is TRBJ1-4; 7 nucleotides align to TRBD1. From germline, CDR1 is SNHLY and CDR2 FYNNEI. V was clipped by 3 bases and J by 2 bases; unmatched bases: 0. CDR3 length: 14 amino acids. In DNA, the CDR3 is TGTGCCAGCAGTGAGGACAGGACTAATGAAAAACTGTTTTTT. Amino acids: CASSEDRTNEKLFF.

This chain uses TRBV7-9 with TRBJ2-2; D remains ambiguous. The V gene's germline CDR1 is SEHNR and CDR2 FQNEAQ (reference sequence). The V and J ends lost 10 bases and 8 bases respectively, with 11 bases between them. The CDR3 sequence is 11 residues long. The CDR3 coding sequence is TGTGCCACCGATGGGTCTGGGGAGCTGTTTTTT. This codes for CATDGSGELFF.

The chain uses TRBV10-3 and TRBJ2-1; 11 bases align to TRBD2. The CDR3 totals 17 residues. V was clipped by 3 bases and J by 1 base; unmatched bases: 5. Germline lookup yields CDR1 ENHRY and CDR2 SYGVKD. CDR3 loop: CAISDGTSGGSYNEQFF. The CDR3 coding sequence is TGTGCCATCAGTGATGGAACTAGCGGGGGTTCCTACAATGAGCAGTTCTTC.

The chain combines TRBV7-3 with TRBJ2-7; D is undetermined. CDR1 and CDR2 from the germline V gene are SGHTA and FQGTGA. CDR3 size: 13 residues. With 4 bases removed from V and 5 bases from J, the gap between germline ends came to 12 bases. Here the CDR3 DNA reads TGTGCCAGCAGCTCCCCTAGGAAGGACGAGCAGTACTTC. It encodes CASSSPRKDEQYF.

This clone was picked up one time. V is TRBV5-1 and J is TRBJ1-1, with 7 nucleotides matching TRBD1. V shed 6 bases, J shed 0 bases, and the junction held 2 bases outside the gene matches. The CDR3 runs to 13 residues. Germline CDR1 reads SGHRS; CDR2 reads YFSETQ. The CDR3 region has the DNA TGCGCCAGCAAGGGACAGATGAACACTGAAGCTTTCTTT. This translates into CASKGQMNTEAFF.

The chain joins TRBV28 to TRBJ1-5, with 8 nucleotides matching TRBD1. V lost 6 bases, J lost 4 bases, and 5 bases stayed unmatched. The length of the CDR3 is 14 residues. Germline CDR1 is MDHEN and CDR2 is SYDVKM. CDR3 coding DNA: TGTGCCAGCAGCGAAAGACAGGGGAATCAGCCCCAGCATTTT. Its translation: CASSERQGNQPQHF.

The CDR3 bases are TGTGCCAGTAGTCTGGACAGAGCAAGCACAGATACGCAGTATTTT. It yields the protein CASSLDRASTDTQYF. This chain links TRBV19 with TRBJ2-3, with D possibly being TRBD1 (6 bases). V lost 5 bases, J lost 0 bases, and 12 bases lay in between. Germline lookup yields CDR1 LNHDA and CDR2 SQIVND (reference sequence). The CDR3 extends over 15 amino acids.

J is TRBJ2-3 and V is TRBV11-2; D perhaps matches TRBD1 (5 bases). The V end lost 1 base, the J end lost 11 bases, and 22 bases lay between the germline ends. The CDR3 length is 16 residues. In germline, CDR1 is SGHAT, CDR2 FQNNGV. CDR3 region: CASSLGPTALIREQYF. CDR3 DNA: TGTGCCAGCAGCTTAGGCCCGACAGCCCTAATTCGTGAGCAGTATTTT.

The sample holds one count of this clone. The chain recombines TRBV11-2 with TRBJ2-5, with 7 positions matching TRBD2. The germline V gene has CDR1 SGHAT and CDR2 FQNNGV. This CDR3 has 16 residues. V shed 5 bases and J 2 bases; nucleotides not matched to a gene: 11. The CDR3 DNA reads TGTGCCAGCAGCCCTGGGGGGGACCCCGGGCAAGAGACCCAGTACTTC. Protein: CASSPGGDPGQETQYF.

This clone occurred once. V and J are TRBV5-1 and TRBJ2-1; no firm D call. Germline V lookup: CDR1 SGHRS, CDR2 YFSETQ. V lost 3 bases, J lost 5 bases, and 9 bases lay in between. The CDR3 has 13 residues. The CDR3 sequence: CASSSGANNEQFF. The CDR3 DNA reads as TGCGCCAGCAGCTCGGGCGCTAACAATGAGCAGTTCTTC.

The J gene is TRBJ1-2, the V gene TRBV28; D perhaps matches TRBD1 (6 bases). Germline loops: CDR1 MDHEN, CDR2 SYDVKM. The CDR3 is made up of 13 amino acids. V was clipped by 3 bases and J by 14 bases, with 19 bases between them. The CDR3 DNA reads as TGTGCCAGCAGTTTGCAAATCCGGGACACCTCGACCTTC. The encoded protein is CASSLQIRDTSTF.

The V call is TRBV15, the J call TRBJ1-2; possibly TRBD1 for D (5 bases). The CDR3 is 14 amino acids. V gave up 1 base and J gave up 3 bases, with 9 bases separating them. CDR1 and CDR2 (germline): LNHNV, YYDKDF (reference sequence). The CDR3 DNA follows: TGTGCCACCAGCAGAGGGGGCGATGACTATGGCTACACCTTC. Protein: CATSRGGDDYGYTF. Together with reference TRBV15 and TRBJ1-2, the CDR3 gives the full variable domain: DAMVIQNPRYQVTQFGKPVTLSCSQTLNHNVMYWYQQKSSQAPKLLFHYYDKDFNNEADTPDNFQSRRPNTSFCFLDIRSPGLGDTAMYLCATSRGGDDYGYTFGSGTRLTVV.

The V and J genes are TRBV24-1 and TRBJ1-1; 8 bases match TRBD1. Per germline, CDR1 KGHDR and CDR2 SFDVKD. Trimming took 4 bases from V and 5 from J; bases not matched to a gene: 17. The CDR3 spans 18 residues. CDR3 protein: CATSEDDRGSRYSTEAFF. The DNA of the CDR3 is TGTGCCACCAGTGAGGATGACAGGGGATCCCGCTATTCGACTGAAGCTTTCTTT.

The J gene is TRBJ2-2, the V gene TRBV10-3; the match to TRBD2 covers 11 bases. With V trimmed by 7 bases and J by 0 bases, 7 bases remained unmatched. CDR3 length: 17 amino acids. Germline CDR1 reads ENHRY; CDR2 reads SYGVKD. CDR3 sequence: CAITTGTSGANTGELFF. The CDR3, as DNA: TGTGCCATCACCACCGGGACTAGCGGAGCGAACACCGGGGAGCTGTTTTTT.

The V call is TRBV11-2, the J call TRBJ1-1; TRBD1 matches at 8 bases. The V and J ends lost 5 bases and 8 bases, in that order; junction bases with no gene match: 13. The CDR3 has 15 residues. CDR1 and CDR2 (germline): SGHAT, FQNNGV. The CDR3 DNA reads TGTGCCAGCAGCCCCCAGGGACAGGCGCGGCCGGAAGCTTTCTTT. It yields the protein CASSPQGQARPEAFF.

Here the CDR3 DNA reads TGCGCCAGCCCTGGGGGGCCTCATAGCAATCAGCCCCAGCATTTT. Protein sequence: CASPGGPHSNQPQHF. The rearrangement joins TRBV10-1 to TRBJ1-5; D possibly corresponds to TRBD1 (6 bases). The V end lost 8 bases, the J end lost 0 bases, and 14 bases lay between the germline ends. Germline V lookup: CDR1 WNHNN, CDR2 SYGVQD (reference sequence). The CDR3 length is 15 residues.

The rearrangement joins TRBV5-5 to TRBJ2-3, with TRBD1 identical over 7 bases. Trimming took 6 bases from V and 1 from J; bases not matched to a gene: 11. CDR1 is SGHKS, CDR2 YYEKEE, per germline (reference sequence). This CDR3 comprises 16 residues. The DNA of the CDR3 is TGTGCCAGCACAACCACAGGGGAAGCGCGCACAGATACGCAGTATTTT. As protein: CASTTTGEARTDTQYF.

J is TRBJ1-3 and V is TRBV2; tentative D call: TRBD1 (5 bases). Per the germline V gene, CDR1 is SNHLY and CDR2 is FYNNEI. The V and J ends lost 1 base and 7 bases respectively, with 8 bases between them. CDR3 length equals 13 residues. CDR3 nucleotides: TGTGCCAGCAGTGAAGGACAGCAGAACACCATATATTTT. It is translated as CASSEGQQNTIYF.

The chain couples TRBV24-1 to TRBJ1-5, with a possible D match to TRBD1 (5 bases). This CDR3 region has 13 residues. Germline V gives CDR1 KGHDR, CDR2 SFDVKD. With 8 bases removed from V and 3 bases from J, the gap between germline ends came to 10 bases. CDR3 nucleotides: TGTGCCACCACCGCGGGGGACAATCAGCCCCAGCATTTT. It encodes CATTAGDNQPQHF.

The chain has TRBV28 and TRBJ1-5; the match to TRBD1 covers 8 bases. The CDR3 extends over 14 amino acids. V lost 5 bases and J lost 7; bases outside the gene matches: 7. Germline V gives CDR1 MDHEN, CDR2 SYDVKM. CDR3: CASSTRGLGQPQHF. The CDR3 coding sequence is TGTGCCAGCAGTACCAGGGGGCTAGGGCAGCCCCAGCATTTT.